A selection of T cell receptor beta chains follows, all from one sample in a study of early stage breast cancer tumors. Repertoires were generated with immunoSEQ multiplex PCR, while TCRdb's copy carries only in-frame clones and drops some. Among around 25,000 clones listed, roughly 67% were seen once. Sequencing was performed on breast tumor tissue. These receptors originate from a person in their sixties with breast cancer. CDR3s include the opening cysteine and the closing phenylalanine or tryptophan. Each record gives: clone size, J gene, D gene, V gene, CDR3 protein, CDR3 DNA. The D gene is left open where the match is weak. Expanded clones get a size class; other rows say once, few or many, or leave the size out.

>-|TRBJ2-3|TRBD2|TRBV28
CASSSGLAFDTQYF
TGTGCCAGCAGTTCGGGACTAGCGTTCGATACGCAGTATTTT
>once|TRBJ1-5|TRBD1|TRBV28
CASSVGTGVNQPQHF
TGTGCCAGCAGCGTCGGGACAGGGGTCAATCAGCCCCAGCATTTT
>once|TRBJ1-4|TRBD1|TRBV28
CASSLWTGDATNEKLFF
TGTGCCAGCAGTTTATGGACAGGGGATGCAACTAATGAAAAACTGTTTTTT
>-|TRBJ2-7|-|TRBV1
CTSSRARRTSGGLYEQYF
TGCACCAGCAGCCGCGCCCGACGGACTAGCGGGGGACTCTACGAGCAGTACTTC
>-|TRBJ2-1|-|TRBV30
CAWTGTVAANEQFF
TGTGCCTGGACCGGGACAGTAGCGGCAAATGAGCAGTTCTTC
>-|TRBJ2-7|-|TRBV29-1
CSVETGTEQYF
TGCAGCGTTGAAACGGGAACCGAGCAGTACTTC
>few|TRBJ2-1|TRBD2|TRBV7-3
CASGASGLPNEQFF
TGTGCCAGCGGGGCTAGCGGGCTTCCCAATGAGCAGTTCTTC
>-|TRBJ2-7|TRBD2|TRBV4-3
CASSQGPGTTGEQYF
TGCGCCAGCAGCCAAGGGCCGGGGACTACGGGGGAGCAGTACTTC
>few|TRBJ1-2|TRBD1|TRBV20-1
CSATGGNGYTF
TGCAGTGCGACAGGGGGCAATGGCTACACCTTC
>-|TRBJ1-5|TRBD1|TRBV19
CASRLDREMRQPQHF
TGTGCCAGTCGACTGGACAGGGAAATGCGACAGCCCCAGCATTTT
>few|TRBJ2-7|-|TRBV5-4
CASSVAAVYEQYF
TGTGCCAGCAGCGTCGCGGCTGTCTACGAGCAGTACTTC
>-|TRBJ2-3|-|TRBV18
CASSPPSGASTDTQYF
TGTGCCAGCTCACCACCTAGCGGTGCTAGCACAGATACGCAGTATTTT
>-|TRBJ2-2|TRBD1|TRBV19
CASRQGASTGELFF
TGTGCCAGCAGACAGGGGGCGAGCACCGGGGAGCTGTTTTTT
>-|TRBJ1-2|-|TRBV6-5
CASTRPGSFYGYTF
TGTGCCAGCACCCGACCAGGGTCCTTCTATGGCTACACCTTC
>-|TRBJ2-3|TRBD2|TRBV30
CAWSSAGAPDTQYF
TGTGCCTGGAGCTCAGCGGGAGCCCCAGATACGCAGTATTTT
>-|TRBJ2-3|-|TRBV2
CASSILQNRLVPPTDTQYF
TGTGCCAGCAGCATTCTACAGAACAGACTAGTCCCTCCCACAGATACGCAGTATTTT
>few|TRBJ2-7|-|TRBV19
CASSSLPSYEQYF
TGTGCCAGTAGTAGTCTACCTTCCTACGAGCAGTACTTC
>-|TRBJ2-2|TRBD2|TRBV9
CASSVGGLAGVGTGELFF
TGTGCCAGCAGCGTTGGGGGACTAGCGGGAGTGGGCACCGGGGAGCTGTTTTTT
>-|TRBJ2-3|-|TRBV5-6
CASSFPLMQAQYF
TGTGCCAGCAGCTTCCCCCTTATGCAGGCGCAGTATTTT
>once|TRBJ1-5|TRBD1|TRBV25-1
CASRGSDRGGGSNQPQHF
TGTGCCAGCAGGGGATCTGACAGGGGAGGGGGTAGCAATCAGCCCCAGCATTTT
>-|TRBJ2-1|TRBD2|TRBV9
CASTRTRSDEQFF
TGTGCCAGCACCCGGACTAGGTCGGATGAGCAGTTCTTC
>-|TRBJ1-2|TRBD1|TRBV13
CASSSLGTGGGYGYTF
TGTGCCAGCAGCTCCCTCGGGACAGGGGGCGGGTATGGCTACACCTTC
>once|TRBJ1-2|-|TRBV28
CASSPPGDGYTF
TGTGCCAGCAGTCCCCCGGGAGATGGCTACACCTTC
>once|TRBJ2-7|TRBD1|TRBV7-2
CASTPDSGQRFEQYF
TGTGCCAGCACCCCTGATTCGGGACAGCGGTTCGAGCAGTACTTC